A selection of T cell receptor beta chains follows, all from one sample in a study of cytomegalovirus exposure and HLA in healthy donors. This table comes from immunoSEQ multiplex PCR, and its TCRdb copy is limited to in-frame clones, with some not included. The sample includes around 150,000 clones, less than 90% of them seen just once. Sequencing used PBMCs. These receptors were taken from a boy between 2 and 10 years old in good health and CMV-seronegative. Each CDR3 is given with its conserved first and last residue. Fields, in order: V gene, clone size, CDR3 length, J gene, D gene, CDR3 DNA, CDR3 protein. A D gene is named only where the DNA matches it firmly. Clone size, where shown, is once, few, many, or a class for clones that have expanded.

>TRBV6-1|NA|16|TRBJ2-7|NA
TGTGCCAGCAGTGACGCTAGGCCTGCGGACTCCTACGAGCAGTACTTC
CASSDARPADSYEQYF
>TRBV6-5|once|16|TRBJ2-3|TRBD1
TGTGCCAGCAGTTACTCGTGGACAGGACGCACAGATACGCAGTATTTT
CASSYSWTGRTDTQYF
>TRBV18|NA|13|TRBJ1-4|NA
TGTGCCAGCACGCCGAACCGGGATGAAAAACTGTTTTTT
CASTPNRDEKLFF
>TRBV6-5|once|15|TRBJ1-3|NA
TGTGCCAGCAGTAAACCAGGGTCTGGTGGAAACACCATATATTTT
CASSKPGSGGNTIYF
>TRBV19|NA|13|TRBJ2-3|NA
TGTGCCAGCAACAAAATCAGCACAGATACGCAGTATTTT
CASNKISTDTQYF
>TRBV27|NA|14|TRBJ2-1|NA
TGTGCCAGCGGAATGGGGGGGGCGGTCAATGAGCAGTTCTTC
CASGMGGAVNEQFF
>TRBV28|few|15|TRBJ1-1|NA
TGTGCCAGCAGTGTAACTATTGGGGACTTCACTGAAGCTTTCTTT
CASSVTIGDFTEAFF
>TRBV2|NA|15|TRBJ2-5|NA
TGTGCCAGCACCCCCAAGGCAGGGGCGGGCGAGACCCAGTACTTC
CASTPKAGAGETQYF
>TRBV4-2|NA|17|TRBJ1-5|TRBD1
TGTGCCAGCAGCCACCCCGGGACAGGGAATAGCAATCAGCCCCAGCATTTT
CASSHPGTGNSNQPQHF
>TRBV7-9|NA|16|TRBJ2-7|TRBD1
TGTGCCAGCAGCGCAATAGAAAGACAGGGGCTTGACGAGCAGTACTTC
CASSAIERQGLDEQYF
>TRBV5-6|NA|15|TRBJ1-1|TRBD1
TGTGCCAGCAGCCCAAGACAGGGGGGTAGAACTGAAGCTTTCTTT
CASSPRQGGRTEAFF
>TRBV5-1|NA|15|TRBJ2-2|NA
TGCGCCAGCAGCCGAGAGAGCGCGAACACCGGGGAGCTGTTTTTT
CASSRESANTGELFF
>TRBV6-4|NA|17|TRBJ1-3|NA
TGTGCCAGCAGTGACACCCCGTTCCTCGGCTCTGGAAACACCATATATTTT
CASSDTPFLGSGNTIYF
>TRBV10-3|NA|14|TRBJ2-3|NA
TGTGCCATAGGGGCAAGATACAACACAGATACGCAGTATTTT
CAIGARYNTDTQYF
>TRBV10-1|NA|12|TRBJ2-7|NA
TGCGGGTCGGACACTTCGACCTACGAGCAGTACTTC
CGSDTSTYEQYF
>TRBV27|NA|17|TRBJ2-1|NA
TGTGCCAGCAGCCGACGGCCGGGGTCGACCTCCTACAATGAGCAGTTCTTC
CASSRRPGSTSYNEQFF
>TRBV5-1|NA|14|TRBJ1-2|TRBD1
TGCGCCAGCAGCTTGGTAGGGACAGGGTATGGCTACACCTTC
CASSLVGTGYGYTF
>TRBV7-9|NA|13|TRBJ2-3|NA
TGTGCCAGCGAGGGACAAAACACAGATACGCAGTATTTT
CASEGQNTDTQYF
>TRBV18|NA|14|TRBJ2-7|NA
TGTGCCAGCTCACCACCGGGGGGACCCTACGAGCAGTACTTC
CASSPPGGPYEQYF
>TRBV15|NA|14|TRBJ1-1|NA
TGTGCCACCAGCAGAGACAGGGTGGGCACTGAAGCTTTCTTT
CATSRDRVGTEAFF
>TRBV4-3|few|17|TRBJ2-1|TRBD2
TGCGCCAGCAGCCAAGATTCGACTAGCGGCTCCTACAATGAGCAGTTCTTC
CASSQDSTSGSYNEQFF
>TRBV7-2|NA|14|TRBJ2-7|NA
TGTGCCAGCAGCTTAACAGGGCCAAACTACGAGCAGTACTTC
CASSLTGPNYEQYF
>TRBV23-1|NA|19|TRBJ1-6|TRBD1
TGCGCCAGCAGTCAATCGAGGGCGGGACAGGGAAAATATAATTCACCCCTCCACTTT
CASSQSRAGQGKYNSPLHF
>TRBV5-1|NA|16|TRBJ1-2|NA
TGCGCCAGCAGCTTGGTCCCGCAGGATACTAACTATGGCTACACCTTC
CASSLVPQDTNYGYTF
>TRBV10-1|NA|13|TRBJ2-1|NA
TGCGCCAGCAGTGAGTCGGGAGCCCGGGAGCAGTTCTTC
CASSESGAREQFF
>TRBV6-4|many|15|TRBJ2-3|TRBD2
TGTGCCAGCAGTGACAGCGGGGGGGCCACAGATACGCAGTATTTT
CASSDSGGATDTQYF
>TRBV27|NA|15|TRBJ1-1|NA
TGTGCCAGCAGTTTAAGCGCAGTGAGGAACACTGAAGCTTTCTTT
CASSLSAVRNTEAFF
>TRBV6-5|NA|14|TRBJ1-1|NA
TGTGCCAGCAGTTTCATAGACCGGGGTACTGAAGCTTTCTTT
CASSFIDRGTEAFF
>TRBV10-3|NA|16|TRBJ2-1|TRBD2
TGTGCCATCAGTGACGCAAGCGGGAGAGTATACAATGAGCAGTTCTTC
CAISDASGRVYNEQFF
>TRBV5-1|once|15|TRBJ2-3|TRBD1
TGCGCCAGCAGCGATGTGGACAGGATCACAGATACGCAGTATTTT
CASSDVDRITDTQYF
>TRBV7-9|NA|15|TRBJ2-7|NA
TGTGCCAGCAGCTTTCGCCAGGCAGCCCCCTACGAGCAGTACTTC
CASSFRQAAPYEQYF
>TRBV18|NA|14|TRBJ2-3|NA
TGTGCCAGCTCATCAGGACCTAGCCCAGATACGCAGTATTTT
CASSSGPSPDTQYF
>TRBV7-8|NA|19|TRBJ2-2|TRBD2
TGTGCCAGCAGCGCCAGACTAGCGGGGGGGATCGTTAGCACCGGGGAGCTGTTTTTT
CASSARLAGGIVSTGELFF
>TRBV27|few|13|TRBJ1-1|NA
TGTGCCAGCACCCCCAAGGGCAGGGTTGAAGCTTTCTTT
CASTPKGRVEAFF
>TRBV4-2|NA|11|TRBJ1-2|NA
TGTGCCAGCAGCCACTACTATGGCTACACCTTC
CASSHYYGYTF
>TRBV6-1|few|16|TRBJ2-7|NA
TGTGCCAGCAGTGAATCCGAGGTGTCCTTCTCCTACGAGCAGTACTTC
CASSESEVSFSYEQYF
>TRBV5-1|NA|14|TRBJ2-3|NA
TGCGCCAGCAGCTTGTTCCTAGACACAGATACGCAGTATTTT
CASSLFLDTDTQYF
>TRBV30|NA|13|TRBJ1-6|TRBD1
TGTGCCTGGAGCGACAGGGGTCATTCACCCCTCCACTTT
CAWSDRGHSPLHF
>TRBV19|few|17|TRBJ1-1|TRBD1
TGTGCCAGTAGTATAGGTCCAGCAGGGGGGCCGAACACTGAAGCTTTCTTT
CASSIGPAGGPNTEAFF
>TRBV9|NA|15|TRBJ2-3|TRBD2
TGTGCCAGCAGCGTCACTAGCGGGAGCACAGATACGCAGTATTTT
CASSVTSGSTDTQYF
>TRBV4-1|NA|14|TRBJ2-2|NA
TGCGCCAGCAGCCAAGAGTCGCCGGCCGGGGAGCTGTTTTTT
CASSQESPAGELFF
>TRBV30|few|14|TRBJ1-1|TRBD1
TGTGCCTGGAGGACAGGGGGCAAGTGGGCTGAAGCTTTCTTT
CAWRTGGKWAEAFF
>TRBV4-3|NA|16|TRBJ2-6|NA
TGCGCCAGCAGCCAAGAAGCAGGCTCCGGGGCCAACGTCCTGACTTTC
CASSQEAGSGANVLTF
>TRBV28|NA|16|TRBJ1-4|TRBD1
TGTGCCAGCAGACTCCGCCGGGACAGGCGGAATGAAAAACTGTTTTTT
CASRLRRDRRNEKLFF
>TRBV7-2|NA|16|TRBJ1-5|NA
TGTGCCAGCAGCTCGTCAACAGGGTTTTCCAATCAGCCCCAGCATTTT
CASSSSTGFSNQPQHF
>TRBV6-1|NA|15|TRBJ2-7|TRBD2
TGTGCCAGCGACGGGGGGGTCTCCCGCCCCTACGAGCAGTACTTC
CASDGGVSRPYEQYF
>TRBV10-3|few|16|TRBJ1-5|NA
TGTGCCATCAGTGAACCAAAGGGACATAGCAATCAGCCCCAGCATTTT
CAISEPKGHSNQPQHF
>TRBV7-3|NA|14|TRBJ2-1|NA
TGTGCCAGCAGCTCACCTCAGGGTTACAATGAGCAGTTCTTC
CASSSPQGYNEQFF
>TRBV30|NA|13|TRBJ2-7|TRBD1
TGTGCCTGGGGTCGACAGGGGACCTACGAGCAGTACTTC
CAWGRQGTYEQYF
>TRBV6-1|NA|17|TRBJ1-1|TRBD1
TGTGCCAGCAGTGGCCCCGGGACAGGGGGCCGGAACACTGAAGCTTTCTTT
CASSGPGTGGRNTEAFF
>TRBV5-4|few|17|TRBJ2-3|TRBD2
TGTGCCAGCAGCCCGGGACTAGCGGGAGGGCCCGCAGATACGCAGTATTTT
CASSPGLAGGPADTQYF
>TRBV6-5|NA|15|TRBJ2-1|TRBD2
TGTGCCAGCAGGACCGGGACTAGCGCGACCAATGAGCAGTTCTTC
CASRTGTSATNEQFF
>TRBV7-9|NA|17|TRBJ1-3|NA
TGTGCCAGCAGCTTATCTGCCAGGCCCTTCTCTGGAAACACCATATATTTT
CASSLSARPFSGNTIYF
>TRBV27|NA|15|TRBJ1-1|TRBD1
TGTGCCAGCACCAGTAGACAGGGGGCTTTCACTGAAGCTTTCTTT
CASTSRQGAFTEAFF
>TRBV6-1|NA|12|TRBJ2-5|NA
TGTGCCAGCAGCATCGACAGGAGGACCCAGTACTTC
CASSIDRRTQYF
>TRBV7-9|NA|14|TRBJ2-5|TRBD2
TGTGCCAGCAGCCCGGGGGGGTACCAAGAGACCCAGTACTTC
CASSPGGYQETQYF
>TRBV4-1|NA|17|TRBJ1-4|NA
TGCGCCAGCAGCCTCCAAACAGGGAAGATAACTAATGAAAAACTGTTTTTT
CASSLQTGKITNEKLFF
>TRBV5-4|few|17|TRBJ2-6|TRBD2
TGTGCCAGCAGCTTAGCGGGAGGGCCCTCTGGGGCCAACGTCCTGACTTTC
CASSLAGGPSGANVLTF
>TRBV27|NA|13|TRBJ2-3|NA
TGTGCCAGCAGGGGACTGCAGGCGGATACGCAGTATTTT
CASRGLQADTQYF
>TRBV5-4|NA|13|TRBJ2-3|NA
TGTGCCAGCAGCTTTCCTAGCACAGATACGCAGTATTTT
CASSFPSTDTQYF